The 3 T cell receptor beta chains below all came from one sample that was sequenced in a study of shared clonotypes between healthy human individuals. Using immunoSEQ multiplex PCR, the repertoire was profiled, and TCRdb retains in-frame clones only, with some absent. The sample carries fewer than 2.5 million clones, under 95% recorded once. Sequencing used naive CD4+ T cells from PBMCs. The subset is: CD45RA+ positively selected. The receptor set was obtained from a man between 18 and 29 years old in good health. Some clones in this sample may be carry-over from other donors' samples.

This clone was recorded once. The V and J genes are TRBV28 and TRBJ1-5; 9 bases fit TRBD1. The CDR3 covers 14 residues. From germline, CDR1 is MDHEN and CDR2 SYDVKM. Trimming at V came to 8 bases and at J to 5 bases, leaving 7 bases not matched to a gene. This chain's CDR3 is CASQTGGADQPQHF. The CDR3 DNA reads as TGTGCCAGCCAAACAGGGGGCGCCGATCAGCCCCAGCATTTT.

This clone has a count of ten or more. J is TRBJ2-1 and V is TRBV28, with D possibly matching TRBD1 (6 bases). Trimming pared 5 bases from V and 1 base from J, leaving 18 bases between. Germline CDR1 MDHEN, CDR2 SYDVKM. This CDR3 has 17 amino acids. CDR3 DNA: TGTGCCAGCAGTACTGGAAGGGTACAGGGTTCCTACAATGAGCAGTTCTTC. It encodes CASSTGRVQGSYNEQFF.

The DNA for the CDR3 is TGTGCCAGTAGGCCAAATCTCACGGGTGAAAAACTGTTTTTT. Protein product: CASRPNLTGEKLFF. The V call is TRBV19, the J call TRBJ1-4; D gene unclear. CDR1 is LNHDA, CDR2 SQIVND, per germline (reference sequence). The length of the CDR3 is 14 residues. The V gene lost 6 bases and the J gene lost 7 bases, with 15 bases spanning the gap.